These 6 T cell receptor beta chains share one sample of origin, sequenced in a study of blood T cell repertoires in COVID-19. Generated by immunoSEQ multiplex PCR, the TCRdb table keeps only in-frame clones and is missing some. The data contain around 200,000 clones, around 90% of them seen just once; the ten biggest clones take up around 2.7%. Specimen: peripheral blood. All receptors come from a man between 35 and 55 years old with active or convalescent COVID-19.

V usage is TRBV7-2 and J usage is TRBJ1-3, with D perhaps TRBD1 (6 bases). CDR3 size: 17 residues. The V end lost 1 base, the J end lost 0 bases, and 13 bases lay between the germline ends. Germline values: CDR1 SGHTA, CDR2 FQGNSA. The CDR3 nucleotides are TGTGCCAGCAGCTTAGTAGGACAGTTATCCTCTGGAAACACCATATATTTT. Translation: CASSLVGQLSSGNTIYF.

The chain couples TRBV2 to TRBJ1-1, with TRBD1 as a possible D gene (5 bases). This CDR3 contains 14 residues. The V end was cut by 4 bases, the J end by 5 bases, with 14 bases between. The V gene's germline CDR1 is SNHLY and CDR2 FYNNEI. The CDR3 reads CASSVRAGPTEAFF. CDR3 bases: TGTGCCAGCAGTGTAAGGGCAGGGCCAACTGAAGCTTTCTTT.

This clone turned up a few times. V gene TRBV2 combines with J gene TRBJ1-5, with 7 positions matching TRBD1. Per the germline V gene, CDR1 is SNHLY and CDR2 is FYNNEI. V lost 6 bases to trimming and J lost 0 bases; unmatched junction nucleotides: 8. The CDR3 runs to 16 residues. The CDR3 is CASRPDRAFSNQPQHF. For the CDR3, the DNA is TGTGCCAGCAGGCCCGACAGGGCATTTAGCAATCAGCCCCAGCATTTT.

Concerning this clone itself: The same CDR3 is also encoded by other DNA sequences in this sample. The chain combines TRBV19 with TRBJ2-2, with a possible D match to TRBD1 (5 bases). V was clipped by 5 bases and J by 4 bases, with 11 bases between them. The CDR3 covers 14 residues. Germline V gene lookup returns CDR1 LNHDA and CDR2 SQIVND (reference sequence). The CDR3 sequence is CASSSQGGTGELFF. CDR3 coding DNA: TGTGCCAGTAGTTCCCAGGGTGGCACCGGGGAGCTGTTTTTT.

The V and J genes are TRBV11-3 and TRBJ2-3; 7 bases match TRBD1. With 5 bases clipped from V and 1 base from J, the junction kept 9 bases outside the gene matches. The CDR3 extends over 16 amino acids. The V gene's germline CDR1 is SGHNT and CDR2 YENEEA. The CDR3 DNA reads TGTGCCAGCAGCACCCGACAGGGTTCGGGCACAGATACGCAGTATTTT. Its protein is CASSTRQGSGTDTQYF.

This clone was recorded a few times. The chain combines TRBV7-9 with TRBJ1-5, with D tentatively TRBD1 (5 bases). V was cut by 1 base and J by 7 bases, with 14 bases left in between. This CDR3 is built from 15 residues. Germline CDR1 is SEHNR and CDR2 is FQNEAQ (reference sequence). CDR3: CASSLERDPGQPQHF. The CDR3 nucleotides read TGTGCCAGCAGCTTAGAGCGGGACCCAGGGCAGCCCCAGCATTTT.